Below are 31 T cell receptor beta chains sequenced from a single sample in a study of tissue T cells after allogeneic stem cell transplantation. TCRdb keeps only in-frame clones here, not all; method: immunoSEQ multiplex PCR. The repertoire holds about 42,000 clones, over 85% seen once, with about 4% in the top ten. This specimen consisted of blood, obtained before transplantation. These receptors came from a woman aged 35 to 69 who later had graft-versus-host disease after an allogeneic stem cell transplant.

V usage is TRBV6-1 and J usage is TRBJ1-5, with 11 bases fitting TRBD1. From germline, CDR1 is MNHNS and CDR2 SASEGT. This CDR3 spans 16 amino acids. The trim removed 4 bases at V and 4 bases at J, leaving 6 bases unmatched. CDR3 protein: CASSGGTGGLNQPQHF. The DNA for the CDR3 is TGTGCCAGCAGTGGGGGGACAGGGGGACTGAATCAGCCCCAGCATTTT.

This clone was counted once. The chain links TRBV30 to TRBJ1-4; 8 nucleotides align to TRBD1. The CDR3 is 12 amino acids. Germline CDR1 GTSNPN, CDR2 SVGIG (reference sequence). With 3 bases clipped from V and 11 bases from J, the junction kept 5 bases outside the gene matches. CDR3 residues: CAWSGQGFKLFF. The CDR3, as DNA: TGTGCCTGGAGCGGACAGGGTTTTAAACTGTTTTTT. Full variable domain (rest looked up from reference TRBV30 and TRBJ1-4): SQTIHQWPATLVQPVGSPLSLECTVEGTSNPNLYWYRQAAGRGLQLLFYSVGIGQISSEVPQNLSASRPQDRQFILSSKKLLLSDSGFYLCAWSGQGFKLFFGSGTQLSVL.

The CDR3 protein is CASSLLGTEGYTF. The CDR3 DNA reads as TGTGCCAGCAGCTTGTTAGGGACTGAAGGCTACACCTTC. V gene TRBV5-6 combines with J gene TRBJ1-2; possibly TRBD1 for D (5 bases). The CDR3 runs to 13 residues. The germline V gene has CDR1 SGHDT and CDR2 YYEEEE. Deletions cut 1 base from V and 8 bases from J, with 12 bases between.

This clone was observed once. The chain carries TRBV7-2 and TRBJ2-7, with 10 bases lining up with TRBD2. The germline CDR1 and CDR2 sequences are SGHTA and FQGNSA. This CDR3 is 14 amino acids long. V trimming: 3 bases; J trimming: 5 bases; junction bases outside the gene matches: 4. The CDR3 DNA reads TGTGCCAGCAGCTTCCTAGCGGGAGTCCACGAGCAGTACTTC. It is translated as CASSFLAGVHEQYF.

V usage is TRBV28 and J usage is TRBJ2-2; D gene unclear. CDR1 is MDHEN and CDR2 is SYDVKM in the germline V gene. Deletions cut 2 bases from V and 4 bases from J, with 11 bases between. This CDR3 is built from 15 residues. The CDR3 DNA is TGTGCCAGCAGTTTACGGCCCCTTCCCACCGGGGAGCTGTTTTTT. This encodes CASSLRPLPTGELFF.

The chain combines TRBV29-1 with TRBJ2-2, with 11 bases lining up with TRBD2. Per the germline V gene, CDR1 is SQVTM and CDR2 is ANQGSEA. Losses at the gene ends were 4 bases for V and 6 bases for J; bases not matched to a gene: 4. The CDR3 is 14 residues long. CDR3 sequence: CSVGSGRGAGELFF. CDR3 coding DNA: TGCAGCGTTGGTAGCGGGAGGGGGGCCGGGGAGCTGTTTTTT.

The chain links TRBV6-5 to TRBJ2-2; D may be TRBD2 (6 bases). With 9 bases removed from V and 0 bases from J, the gap between germline ends came to 11 bases. Germline V gene data show CDR1 as MNHEY and CDR2 as SVGAGI. This CDR3 has 14 residues. CDR3 region: CASAGLPNTGELFF. Here the CDR3 DNA reads TGTGCCAGTGCGGGACTCCCGAACACCGGGGAGCTGTTTTTT.

This clone was seen once. The CDR3 nucleotides read TGTGCCAGCAGCCATCTGGGGGGACTAGCTTTATACAATGAGCAGTTCTTC. Translation: CASSHLGGLALYNEQFF. This sequence joins TRBV7-3 and TRBJ2-1; 9 bases agree with TRBD2. The CDR3 has 17 residues. The V and J ends lost 5 bases and 4 bases, in that order; junction bases with no gene match: 12. Per germline, CDR1 SGHTA and CDR2 FQGTGA.

This clone was seen just once. This sequence joins TRBV6-5 and TRBJ1-2, with D maybe TRBD1 (6 bases). V lost 7 bases and J 4 bases, leaving 13 bases between the germline ends. CDR1 and CDR2 from the germline V gene are MNHEY and SVGAGI. CDR3 length: 13 residues. CDR3 nucleotides: TGTGCCAGCACCCCGGGACACAGCTATGGCTACACCTTC. Amino acids: CASTPGHSYGYTF.

The V call is TRBV7-2, the J call TRBJ1-1; perhaps TRBD1 as D (6 bases). Trimming stripped 4 bases from V and 2 bases from J, with 11 bases between. This CDR3 is 14 amino acids long. Germline CDR1 SGHTA, CDR2 FQGNSA. The CDR3 loop is CASSYGTLNTEAFF. The CDR3 DNA follows: TGTGCCAGCAGCTACGGGACATTAAACACTGAAGCTTTCTTT.

A single count supports this clone. V is TRBV30 and J is TRBJ1-3, with D unresolved. Between the trimmed V and J ends, which lost 5 bases and 4 bases, there was a span of 15 bases. Germline-derived CDR1 and CDR2 are GTSNPN and SVGIG (reference sequence). CDR3 size: 14 residues. The CDR3 loop is CAWLPFRRGNTIYF. The CDR3 DNA reads as TGTGCCTGGTTGCCCTTTAGAAGGGGAAACACCATATATTTT.

The chain links TRBV11-2 to TRBJ2-7; 15 bases align to TRBD2. There are 15 residues in the CDR3. Germline values: CDR1 SGHAT, CDR2 FQNNGV. The trim removed 4 bases at V and 6 bases at J, leaving 4 bases unmatched. CDR3 bases: TGTGCCAGCAGCTCGGGACTAGCGGGAGGAAGCGAGCAGTACTTC. This sequence encodes CASSSGLAGGSEQYF.

The chain couples TRBV7-6 to TRBJ2-7; D is perhaps TRBD1 or TRBD2 (7 bases each). This CDR3 is 14 amino acids long. From germline, CDR1 is SGHVS and CDR2 FNYEAQ. V lost 1 base and J lost 6, with 13 bases in between. CDR3 amino acids: CASSLGPGGAEQYF. DNA of the CDR3: TGTGCCAGCAGCTTAGGCCCAGGGGGGGCCGAGCAGTACTTC.

The chain joins TRBV3-1 (or the pseudogene TRBV3-2) to TRBJ2-1, with 9 bases matching TRBD2. Germline V gene data show CDR1 as LGHDT and CDR2 as YNNKEL (reference sequence). The CDR3 contains 17 residues. Trimming at V came to 4 bases and at J to 3 bases, leaving 10 bases not matched to a gene. The CDR3 DNA reads TGTGCCAGCAGCCCGCGGCGGGAGGGCCTCGGCTACAATGAGCAGTTCTTC. Its protein is CASSPRREGLGYNEQFF.

This chain connects TRBV7-6 to TRBJ2-7, with TRBD1 identical over 7 bases. CDR1 is SGHVS and CDR2 is FNYEAQ in the germline V gene. J gave up 6 bases and V 4 bases, and 9 bases lay outside the gene matches. This CDR3 spans 14 amino acids. The CDR3 loop reads CASSSRTGGAEQYF. Written as DNA, the CDR3 is TGTGCCAGCAGCTCCCGGACAGGAGGAGCCGAGCAGTACTTC.

In this sample, this clone turned up once. In nucleotides, the CDR3 is TGTGCCACCAGCAGAACTTACGAGGTTAGCGGGAGTGGTGAGCAGTTCTTC. Its protein product is CATSRTYEVSGSGEQFF. The chain is built from TRBV15 and TRBJ2-1; 9 bases agree with TRBD2. V shed 2 bases and J 9 bases; nucleotides not matched to a gene: 14. Germline V gene data show CDR1 as LNHNV and CDR2 as YYDKDF (reference sequence). The length of the CDR3 is 17 residues.

The V call is TRBV30, the J call TRBJ1-1, with 9 bases identical to TRBD1. The CDR3 extends over 17 amino acids. The ends lost 0 bases at V and 11 bases at J; junction bases unmatched: 19. Per germline, CDR1 GTSNPN and CDR2 SVGIG (reference sequence). As DNA, the CDR3 is TGTGCCTGGAGTGTACGCTATCGTAAGACAGGGGGTATCGGGGCTTTCTTT. Amino acid sequence: CAWSVRYRKTGGIGAFF. The variable domain in full, with the rest retrieved from reference TRBV30 and TRBJ1-1, is SQTIHQWPATLVQPVGSPLSLECTVEGTSNPNLYWYRQAAGRGLQLLFYSVGIGQISSEVPQNLSASRPQDRQFILSSKKLLLSDSGFYLCAWSVRYRKTGGIGAFFGQGTRLTVV.

The chain is built from TRBV19 and TRBJ1-3; D not certain. The V end lost 3 bases, the J end lost 3 bases, and 3 bases lay between the germline ends. This CDR3 has 12 amino acids. CDR1 is LNHDA, CDR2 SQIVND, per germline (reference sequence). The CDR3 DNA is TGTGCCAGTAGTATCGGTGGAAACACCATATATTTT. Translated, it gives CASSIGGNTIYF.

This sequence joins TRBV7-2 and TRBJ1-1; TRBD1 might be the D (6 bases). Germline assignment: CDR1 SGHTA and CDR2 FQGNSA. The CDR3 totals 13 residues. Trimming cost V 4 bases and J 4 bases, with 10 bases left between them. The CDR3 spells CASSSTGSTEAFF. The CDR3 DNA sequence: TGTGCCAGCAGCTCCACAGGGTCCACTGAAGCTTTCTTT.

The chain links TRBV5-1 to TRBJ2-2, with 16 bases matching TRBD2. The CDR3 spans 18 residues. Germline lookup yields CDR1 SGHRS and CDR2 YFSETQ. V shed 4 bases and J 4 bases; nucleotides not matched to a gene: 7. CDR3: CASSEGLAGGGRTGELFF. The CDR3, as DNA: TGCGCCAGCAGCGAGGGACTAGCGGGAGGGGGGCGCACCGGGGAGCTGTTTTTT. Using reference TRBV5-1 and TRBJ2-2 for the parts outside the CDR3, the full variable domain is KAGVTQTPRYLIKTRGQQVTLSCSPISGHRSVSWYQQTPGQGLQFLFEYFSETQRNKGNFPGRFSGRQFSNSRSEMNVSTLELGDSALYLCASSEGLAGGGRTGELFFGEGSRLTVL.

The genes are TRBV24-1 and TRBJ2-3; D is perhaps TRBD1 (8 bases). Germline assignment: CDR1 KGHDR and CDR2 SFDVKD. Between the trimmed V and J ends, which lost 4 bases and 6 bases, there was a span of 19 bases. This CDR3 is built from 16 residues. CDR3 in DNA: TGTGCCACCAGTGACCCAGGACAGGGAGGGCGCGATACGCAGTATTTT. Amino acid sequence: CATSDPGQGGRDTQYF.

The chain joins TRBV19 to TRBJ1-5; weak D call: TRBD1 (5 bases). The ends were cut back, 3 bases at V and 4 bases at J, with 13 bases in the middle. This CDR3 spans 15 amino acids. Germline V gene data show CDR1 as LNHDA and CDR2 as SQIVND (reference sequence). Written as DNA, the CDR3 is TGTGCCAGTAGTATTAGGGGTTTTATTAATCAGCCCCAGCATTTT. It encodes CASSIRGFINQPQHF. The variable domain in full, completed from reference TRBV19 and TRBJ1-5, reads DGGITQSPKYLFRKEGQNVTLSCEQNLNHDAMYWYRQDPGQGLRLIYYSQIVNDFQKGDIAEGYSVSREKKESFPLTVTSAQKNPTAFYLCASSIRGFINQPQHFGDGTRLSIL.

This rearrangement joins TRBV7-8 to TRBJ1-6, with D possibly TRBD1 on 5 matching bases. The germline CDR1 and CDR2 sequences are SGHVS and FQNEAQ. V was shortened by 3 bases and J by 9 bases, with 9 bases between the two germline ends. This CDR3 region has 13 residues. The CDR3 region is CASSFPGRSPLHF. The CDR3 region has the DNA TGTGCCAGCAGCTTTCCGGGGCGTTCACCCCTCCACTTT.

The J gene is TRBJ1-2, the V gene TRBV13, with D unclear. There are 15 residues in the CDR3. The germline CDR1 and CDR2 sequences are PRHDT and FYEKMQ (reference sequence). The V and J ends lost 2 bases and 3 bases respectively, with 13 bases between them. The chain's CDR3 is CASSLKGLDDYGYTF. As DNA, the CDR3 is TGTGCCAGCAGCTTAAAAGGTTTAGACGACTATGGCTACACCTTC.

The chain recombines TRBV13 with TRBJ2-1; tentatively, D is TRBD1 or TRBD2 (5 bases each). Germline V gene data show CDR1 as PRHDT and CDR2 as FYEKMQ (reference sequence). This CDR3 has 14 residues. V lost 5 bases and J 10 bases, leaving 18 bases between the germline ends. The CDR3: CASSPPGRLFEQFF. DNA of the CDR3: TGTGCCAGCAGCCCGCCGGGACGCCTTTTCGAGCAGTTCTTC.

This clone is judged medium-sized (0.01 to 0.1%). This chain connects TRBV2 to TRBJ2-2; the D gene is possibly TRBD1 (6 bases). Looked up from germline, CDR1 is SNHLY and CDR2 is FYNNEI. This CDR3 comprises 16 residues. V lost 9 bases and J 0 bases, leaving 17 bases between the germline ends. The CDR3 DNA reads TGTGCCAGAGGGGGTGAGGTGCGAGCGAACACCGGGGAGCTGTTTTTT. As protein: CARGGEVRANTGELFF. Based on the CDR3 plus reference TRBV2 and TRBJ2-2, the full variable domain is EPEVTQTPSHQVTQMGQEVILRCVPISNHLYFYWYRQILGQKVEFLVSFYNNEISEKSEIFDDQFSVERPDGSNFTLKIRSTKLEDSAMYFCARGGEVRANTGELFFGEGSRLTVL.

The rearrangement links TRBV7-2 to TRBJ1-1, with 8 positions matching TRBD1. Germline V lookup: CDR1 SGHTA, CDR2 FQGNSA. The junction had 7 bases not matched to a gene; V was cut back by 5 bases and J by 5 bases. The CDR3 is 14 amino acids. Here the CDR3 DNA reads TGTGCCAGCAGCAGACGCGACAGGGGTACTGAAGCTTTCTTT. Translation gives CASSRRDRGTEAFF.

The chain couples TRBV12-3 or TRBV12-4 to TRBJ2-3, with a possible D match to TRBD1 (6 bases). The CDR3 runs to 12 residues. Trimming removed 2 bases at V and 11 bases at J, with 11 bases between. CDR3 sequence (DNA): TGTGCCAGCAGTTTAACCAGGGGAGAGCAGTATTTT. Amino acids: CASSLTRGEQYF.

The CDR3 DNA sequence: TGTGCCAGCAGCTTGGGACTAGACGTGTACAATGAGCAGTTCTTC. This translates into CASSLGLDVYNEQFF. This rearrangement joins TRBV7-9 to TRBJ2-1, with 8 bases that match TRBD2. J gave up 4 bases and V 3 bases, and 5 bases lay outside the gene matches. The CDR3 is 15 residues long. Germline values: CDR1 SEHNR, CDR2 FQNEAQ (reference sequence).

The chain is built from TRBV12-3 or TRBV12-4 and TRBJ1-5; a weak D match, TRBD1 (6 bases). This CDR3 has 13 amino acids. The V end lost 10 bases, the J end lost 7 bases, and 17 bases lay between the germline ends. Here the CDR3 reads CATRTTGNQPQHF. The DNA of the CDR3 is TGTGCCACCAGAACTACAGGGAACCAGCCCCAGCATTTT.

This chain connects TRBV1 to TRBJ2-7; whether TRBD2, the table's D call, matches the DNA was not checked. TRBV1 counts as a pseudogene. This CDR3 spans 16 amino acids. DNA for the CDR3: TGCACCAGCAGCCATAAACTAAGCGGGAGGATCTACGAGCAGTACTTC. Translation: CTSSHKLSGRIYEQYF.